These 18 T cell receptor beta chains were sequenced from one sample in a study of human T cells and chemical hapten exposure (dated by TCRdb to about 2021). Libraries were prepared through RACE. Sequencing took place on a NextSeq 500. TCRdb handled the public reads itself, with Q25 trimming in fastp and clone calling in MiXCR, and kept productive beta chains. Each entry is one CDR3 protein sequence, shown with its most common DNA and genes. Present in this sample are fewer than 350,000 distinct CDR3 sequences, around 7.7% of which were seen just once. Of the sample, approximately 1.2% is held by the ten largest clones. The time point label corresponds to: pre-sensitization, week 0. This sample's treatment or condition label indicates: therapeutic diphenylcyclopropenone sensitization with weekly scalp DPC. Sequencing was performed on whole blood, taken in connection with sensitization to the hapten diphenylcyclopropenone (DPC). All receptors derive from a man aged 18-30 years with alopecia areata. Some clones in this sample may be carry-over from other donors' samples.

This clonotype occurred a few times. The V gene is TRBV20-1, the J gene TRBJ2-7; perhaps TRBD2 as D (5 bases). V gave up 2 bases and J gave up 6 bases, with 14 bases separating them. The length of the CDR3 is 13 residues. Germline V gene data show CDR1 as DFQATT and CDR2 as SNEGSKA (reference sequence). Here the CDR3 DNA reads TGCAGTGCTAGACGCGACGGAGGTGGCGAGCAGTACGTC. It specifies CSARRDGGGEQYV.

This clonotype was seen many times. The rearrangement uses TRBV5-1 and TRBJ1-1; D uncertain. Germline loops: CDR1 SGHRS, CDR2 YFSETQ. This CDR3 region has 14 residues. V lost 0 bases and J lost 1, with 7 bases in between. CDR3 sequence reads: CASSLAEGNTEAFF. The CDR3 nucleotides are TGCGCCAGCAGCTTGGCCGAGGGGAACACTGAAGCTTTCTTT.

This clonotype occurred a few times. The chain employs TRBV14 and TRBJ1-6, with D unclear. The CDR3 covers 12 residues. The ends were cut back, 0 bases at V and 14 bases at J, with 8 bases in the middle. From germline, CDR1 is SGHDN and CDR2 FVKESK. The CDR3 nucleotides are TGTGCCAGCAGCCAAGAGCTGGATACCCTCCACTTT. The encoded protein is CASSQELDTLHF.

The table lists this clonotype with many counts. This rearrangement joins TRBV5-1 to TRBJ1-5; D is uncertain. Trimming removed 0 bases at V and 2 bases at J, with 9 bases between. The CDR3 spans 15 residues. Looked up from germline, CDR1 is SGHRS and CDR2 is YFSETQ. CDR3 protein: CASSLESSGNQPQHF. The DNA for the CDR3 is TGCGCCAGCAGCTTGGAGAGCTCAGGCAATCAGCCCCAGCATTTT. The full variable domain, in which reference TRBV5-1 and TRBJ1-5 provide the parts outside the CDR3, is KAGVTQTPRYLIKTRGQQVTLSCSPISGHRSVSWYQQTPGQGLQFLFEYFSETQRNKGNFPGRFSGRQFSNSRSEMNVSTLELGDSALYLCASSLESSGNQPQHFGDGTRLSIL.

The CDR3 DNA reads as TGTGCCAGCAGCGGGGGGATAGCGGGAGTCCAAGAGACCCAGTACTTC. Protein sequence: CASSGGIAGVQETQYF. The rearrangement uses TRBV5-4 and TRBJ2-5, with 9 bases aligning to TRBD2. Losses at the gene ends were 4 bases for V and 1 base for J; bases not matched to a gene: 8. Germline V gives CDR1 SGHNT, CDR2 YYREEE (reference sequence). CDR3 size: 16 residues.

This chain connects TRBV4-2 to TRBJ1-1; D is possibly TRBD1 (6 bases). V lost 2 bases, J lost 1 base, and 11 bases lay in between. The CDR3 consists of 15 residues. Germline V gives CDR1 LGHNA, CDR2 YNFKEQ. This chain's CDR3 is CASSQIKTGNTEAFF. The CDR3 nucleotides read TGTGCCAGCAGCCAAATCAAGACAGGGAACACTGAAGCTTTCTTT.

The V and J genes are TRBV3-1 and TRBJ2-2; TRBD2 agrees at 10 bases. Germline V gene sequence: CDR1 LGHDT, CDR2 YNNKEL (reference sequence). This CDR3 has 17 amino acids. After removal of 2 bases from V and 4 bases from J, the junction contained 7 bases not matched to a gene. The CDR3 protein is CASSQYLAGAFTGELFF. Written as DNA, the CDR3 is TGTGCCAGCAGCCAATACCTAGCGGGAGCCTTCACCGGGGAGCTGTTTTTT.

This clonotype appeared a few times. The CDR3 DNA is TGTGCCAGCAGTCGTGCGAAGACAGGGGCCCCTAACGAGCAGTACTTC. Protein sequence: CASSRAKTGAPNEQYF. The chain links TRBV6-5 to TRBJ2-7, with 8 bases fitting TRBD1. With V trimmed by 5 bases and J by 5 bases, 14 bases remained unmatched. Looked up from germline, CDR1 is MNHEY and CDR2 is SVGAGI. CDR3 length: 16 amino acids.

This clonotype was seen a few times. J is TRBJ2-5 and V is TRBV5-5, with unresolved D. V dropped 0 bases and J dropped 1 base, with 7 bases sitting between them. Germline V gene sequence: CDR1 SGHKS, CDR2 YYEKEE (reference sequence). The CDR3 is 14 amino acids. The CDR3 DNA reads TGTGCCAGCAGCTTGGTAGACATCCAAGAGACCCAGTACTTC. Its translation is CASSLVDIQETQYF. The whole variable domain, filled in from reference TRBV5-5 and TRBJ2-5, reads DAGVTQSPTHLIKTRGQQVTLRCSPISGHKSVSWYQQVLGQGPQFIFQYYEKEERGRGNFPDRFSARQFPNYSSELNVNALLLGDSALYLCASSLVDIQETQYFGPGTRLLVL.

The V gene is TRBV2, the J gene TRBJ2-7; 7 bases are shared with TRBD1. V shed 5 bases and J 5 bases; nucleotides not matched to a gene: 6. This CDR3 is built from 13 residues. Germline values: CDR1 SNHLY, CDR2 FYNNEI. For the CDR3, the DNA is TGTGCCAGCAGTCCCTACAGGGGCGACGAGCAGTACGTC. The encoded protein is CASSPYRGDEQYV.

The V gene is TRBV2, the J gene TRBJ2-3; D gene ambiguous. This CDR3 comprises 12 residues. Trimming stripped 1 base from V and 3 bases from J, with 2 bases between. The germline CDR1 and CDR2 sequences are SNHLY and FYNNEI. CDR3: CASSEETDTQYF. Written as DNA, the CDR3 is TGTGCCAGCAGTGAAGAGACAGATACGCAGTATTTT.

The sample holds a few counts of this clonotype. The chain is built from TRBV6-5 and TRBJ2-1; D perhaps matches TRBD1 (6 bases). CDR1 is MNHEY, CDR2 SVGAGI, per germline. The V end was cut by 6 bases, the J end by 0 bases, with 12 bases between. The CDR3 consists of 15 residues. In DNA form, the CDR3 reads TGTGCCAGCAGAATACAGGGATCCTCCTACAATGAGCAGTTCTTC. Residues: CASRIQGSSYNEQFF.

This clonotype showed up many times. V and J are TRBV5-1 and TRBJ1-1; D gene ambiguous. The CDR3 has 13 amino acids. Germline values: CDR1 SGHRS, CDR2 YFSETQ. Trimming removed 4 bases from V and 3 bases from J, with 10 bases in between. In DNA, the CDR3 is TGCGCCAGCAGCGAAAGCTGGGACACTGAAGCTTTCTTT. This codes for CASSESWDTEAFF.

This clonotype showed up many times. The rearrangement links TRBV2 to TRBJ2-2; TRBD1 agrees at 9 bases. V gave up 6 bases and J gave up 6 bases; unmatched junction bases: 11. Germline V gene lookup returns CDR1 SNHLY and CDR2 FYNNEI. The CDR3 covers 16 residues. This chain's CDR3 is CASSLEDRGLPGELFF. DNA for the CDR3: TGTGCCAGCAGCCTCGAGGACAGGGGATTGCCCGGGGAGCTGTTTTTT.

This CDR3 is CASSLFRGGPTDTQYF. CDR3 coding DNA: TGTGCCAGCAGCTTATTCCGAGGGGGACCCACAGATACGCAGTATTTT. This rearrangement joins TRBV7-2 to TRBJ2-3, with D possibly being TRBD1 (6 bases). The CDR3 extends over 16 amino acids. The V gene's germline CDR1 is SGHTA and CDR2 FQGNSA. The V and J ends lost 2 bases and 2 bases respectively, with 14 bases between them.

This chain joins TRBV2 and TRBJ2-7; 8 bases line up with TRBD1. Trimming cost V 7 bases and J 5 bases; bases outside gene matches: 13. The CDR3 contains 15 residues. Germline CDR1 SNHLY, CDR2 FYNNEI. CDR3 protein: CASKRSGTGLDEQYF. DNA of the CDR3: TGTGCCAGCAAGAGGTCCGGGACAGGTTTGGACGAGCAGTACTTC.

This clonotype was recorded many times. The chain uses TRBV6-1 and TRBJ1-1, with 7 bases that match TRBD1. The V gene's germline CDR1 is MNHNS and CDR2 SASEGT. The V gene end was trimmed by 11 bases and the J gene end by 4 bases; junction bases not matched to a gene: 10. The length of the CDR3 is 13 residues. The CDR3 here is CAAKTGDGTEAFF. CDR3 DNA sequence: TGTGCCGCGAAAACAGGGGACGGCACTGAAGCTTTCTTT.

In this sample, this clonotype turned up a few times. J is TRBJ2-5 and V is TRBV18, with D unresolved. CDR1 and CDR2 (germline): KGHSH, LQKENI. Trimming pared 0 bases from V and 2 bases from J, leaving 10 bases between. The CDR3 spans 15 residues. CDR3 loop: CASSPPILPQETQYF. DNA for the CDR3: TGTGCCAGCTCACCACCGATACTACCTCAAGAGACCCAGTACTTC.